The text below deals with one TCR beta chain. This clone was picked up one time. Which antigen it targets is not known. No base quality information exists; no much larger clone differs at one position. This entry comes from a study of cytomegalovirus exposure and HLA in healthy donors (dated by TCRdb to the late 2010s). Turning to the overall study: In an earlier analysis of roughly 500 of the donors, 250 to 350 Gb of sequence data and about 110 million unique TCR beta sequences from 180 million or so T cells were reported. An earlier analysis of 500 to 750 of the donors applied high-throughput TCR beta sequencing to assess whether each TCR beta V gene segment acted as functional or pseudogenic. A later analysis re-analyzed previously published TCR beta repertoires from roughly 690 donors and added high-resolution HLA genotyping to study TCR occurrence patterns. Every discovery cohort repertoire had been produced on one sequencing platform. In a later genetic analysis, genome-wide SNP genotypes for about three fifths of the roughly 670 donors were used, and that subset was treated as a discovery cohort. The study aimed to test whether signatures of past pathogen exposure could be identified by cataloging public T cell receptors. The study combined high-throughput TCR immunosequencing, statistical association of individual TCRs with disease status, and machine learning to predict cytomegalovirus infection status. Roughly 5 DR-DQ haplotypes were treated as single units for association and clustering because of strong linkage in the cohort. HLA typing included class I and class II loci at four-digit resolution. Donor age, sex, ethnicity and CMV serostatus were compiled alongside the repertoire data. In the later analysis, no new phenotypic data were used to find candidate immune exposures; instead, reliance was placed on TCR beta sequences and their occurrence across donors. Among the approximately 420 genotyped donors, about 83% belonged to the genetic ancestry cluster associated with self-reported Caucasian donors. Using immunosequencing, the study profiled T cell repertoires from 640 or so subjects and related those repertoires to cytomegalovirus serostatus. Typing coverage varied by locus: roughly 629-640 donors for A, B, C, DRB1 and DQB1; approximately 560 for DQA1; more than 600 for DPA1; under 490 for DPB1. A separate validation cohort of 100 to 150 different subjects was used in addition to the roughly 700-subject first cohort. An early release that covered about 600 HLA-typed donors contained 300 to 350 gigabases of sequencing data and tens of millions of unique TCR sequences. Across approximately 420 genotyped donors of the cohort, an average of about 200,000 unique TCR beta nucleotide sequences per donor were sequenced, and roughly a sixth of those sequences were non-productive.

Library generation was performed with the immunoSEQ multiplex PCR assay. For the multiplex PCR, a mixture combining 60 forward primers for TCR Vbeta segments and 13 reverse primers for TCR Jbeta segments was used. A multiplex PCR assay on genomic DNA amplified the CDR3 region of rearranged TCR beta genes. On the Illumina HiSeq System, the amplified TCR beta libraries were sequenced as 87-base-pair reads. As for the original processing: In a later analysis, tens of millions of unique TCR beta chains were counted across the roughly 610 repertoires, and roughly 11 million of these chains were shared by at least two donors. A nearest-neighbor algorithm error-corrected the raw reads and collapsed the reads into unique sequences, merging closely related sequences to remove PCR and sequencing errors. CDR3 sequences were aligned to IMGT reference sequences to assign V, D and J gene segments. For a sequence to be retained, a match of at least six nucleotides to both a V gene segment and a J gene segment was required. Rearrangements were classified as productive when the CDR3 lacked stop codons and remained in frame with V and J, and all other rearrangements were classified as non-productive. CDR3 was defined by IMGT convention, running from the second conserved V-encoded cysteine to the conserved J-encoded phenylalanine. The earlier analysis of roughly 590 of the donors excluded sequences that lacked an unambiguous match to a single V gene segment. In an earlier analysis of several hundred of the donors, a V segment was called functional when productive rearrangements were above 56.7%, and segregating when the standard deviation between donors exceeded 5%. A statistical classification framework was built for diagnosing cytomegalovirus status from the catalog of TCR beta chain sequences. V and J gene assignment, in a later analysis, came from comparing TCR nucleotide sequences with IMGT/GENE-DB human TR gene sequences. Using the TCRdist pipeline, a later analysis assigned CDR3 sequences along with most-parsimonious VDJ recombination scenarios. In a later analysis, each TCR beta chain was defined by its CDR3 amino acid sequence together with its V-gene family, and reads without a unique V-gene family were excluded. A later analysis removed over 500 highly shared, low-generation-probability nucleotide sequences to deal with suspected cross-contamination and a sequencing artifact. In a later analysis, a clonal expansion index for each public chain was calculated from normalized within-repertoire ranks of inferred template counts. In a later analysis, generation probabilities were computed with a VDJ recombination model fitted to out-of-frame rearrangements, and the resulting probabilities were checked against IGoR. In a later analysis, TCR-TCR, TCR-HLA and TCR-CMV co-occurrence was scored with hypergeometric tests, and a repertoire-size bias correction was applied to TCR pairs. To estimate false discovery rates, a later analysis permuted the HLA or CMV assignments 20 times. In a later analysis, co-occurring TCRs were grouped with DBSCAN, and TCRdist sequence similarity was added when clustering was performed within HLA-allele-positive subsets. For co-occurrence clustering, repertoires with fewer than 30,000 or more than 120,000 public chains were excluded, along with about five repertoires with anomalous nucleotide sharing. As stored in TCRdb, this immuneACCESS dataset retains in-frame rearrangements with V and J assigned. A fraction of the clones does not appear; measured against another copy, unresolved V genes explain less than half of the discrepancy, and the remainder lacks a known reason. Clonal size and the V and J genes are those of that table, whereas D and trimming came from the DNA. Within this sample are about 140,000 clones, with around 80% of them counted one time only. The ten largest clonotypes hold under 7.5% of the sample.

What the study reported, not specific to this receptor: The authors suggested that the approach could potentially be extended to other disease states and immunological phenotypes. A later analysis associated about 17,000 TCR beta sequences with specific HLA alleles at a false discovery rate of 0.05. Most TCR sequences were observed very rarely across donors, whereas some public TCRs were present in many individuals. Cytomegalovirus status was reported to be diagnosed by the classifier with high specificity and sensitivity in both the original and validation cohorts. Compared with the approximately 600-donor mean, donors in an Asian-associated ancestry cluster had fewer N-insertions in productive TCRs, according to a later genetic analysis. CMV serostatus was the only immune exposure information available for the cohort. When HLA alleles, especially DR and DQ, strongly co-occurred, attributing TCR associations to individual alleles was difficult. In vitro tests confirmed that a few of the cytomegalovirus-associated TCR beta chains recognize cytomegalovirus antigens. In an earlier analysis of 587 of the donors, most TCR beta V segments appeared in productive rearrangements about 90% or about 30% of the time, broadly matching IMGT annotations. A further reported finding was that TCR beta sequences accurately predicted the HLA-A and HLA-B alleles for most subjects in the first cohort. A later analysis found that most CMV-associated TCR beta chains appeared HLA-restricted, with HLA associations seemingly driven largely by CMV exposure. According to a later analysis, TCR association rates differed among HLA loci, with DRB1 alleles showing the most associated TCRs and HLA-C alleles showing the fewest. Roughly uniform sequencing depth across donors was assumed in presence/absence analyses, although this assumption may not hold. In a later analysis, several top co-occurrence clusters were reported to appear linked to parvovirus B19, influenza, CMV and Epstein-Barr virus. A group of highly shared sequence variants was considered likely to be a technical artifact of the sequencing pipeline. Because counts were too low, under 20 rarely observed V segments, including chromosome 9 orphons, were left out of the earlier analysis of about 620 of the donors. V-gene and J-gene trimming of TCR beta chains was associated with a missense DCLRE1C variant in a later genetic analysis, and the association was replicated in an independent cohort. Because HLA typing was unavailable for some donors at each locus, only the typed subset was used in association tests. In a later analysis, HLA-associated TCR beta chains were found to be more clonally expanded and to have lower generation probabilities than equally common non-associated chains. The cohort was sequenced for TCR beta chains only, and without alpha or paired-chain data the features that could be detected were limited. Linkage disequilibrium might explain the correlated functional status among segregating V segments, but an unknown experimental factor could not be excluded. In the study, around 150 TCR beta chains were listed as associated with cytomegalovirus.

The cohort comprised around 690 healthy bone marrow donors. All cohort members were sampled while nominally healthy, although unrecorded immune exposures were likely present. The donor was CMV seropositive and belonged to the group of 250 to 300 seropositive cohort members. A peripheral blood sample was provided by each donor, and peripheral blood mononuclear cells were used for TCR beta sequencing. Genomic DNA extraction from the blood cell samples was performed with the Qiagen DNeasy Blood Extraction Kit. The specimen was PBMCs. The TCR sequence derives from a man aged 35 to 55 in good health and CMV-seropositive.

The encoded CDR3 is CASTETRTDNEQFF. The DNA is TGTGCCAGCACCGAAACCCGGACAGACAATGAGCAGTTCTTC. Rearrangement joined TRBV7-2 to TRBJ2-1; tentative D gene TRBD1, with 6 bases matching. A distance of 15 bases separates the germline ends of V and J, which lose 7 bases and 5 bases respectively. Counted from cysteine to phenylalanine, this CDR3 has 14 amino acids. CDR3 DNA only is kept here, 42 bases in frame from base 1. The germline V gene sets CDR1 to SGHTA and CDR2 to FQGNSA.